This record concerns one TCR beta chain sequence. The data were taken from a study of blood T cell repertoires in COVID-19. Overall study: The cDNA or gDNA used as material had been derived from T cells, B-cell-depleted T cells, or PBMCs.

In the original processing: Counts of nucleated cells, estimated from reference gene primer amplification, were obtained. Here immunoSEQ multiplex PCR was the method, and the copy in TCRdb shows in-frame clones only, minus some. The DNA gave D and trimming, while V, J and clone size come from that table. This sample has hundreds of thousands of clones, with around 83% found just once. Participants, about 18 to 95 years old, spanned 25 or so US areas. A PCR-confirmed or clinician-diagnosed COVID-19 case had contacted exposed participants within 2 weeks of entry. The material sequenced was PBMCs or T cells enriched from blood (not recorded which). The sequence was obtained from a man aged 40-55 years who had been exposed to COVID-19.

CDR3 protein: CASSFGPQGGYNEQFF. CDR3 in DNA: TGCGCCAGCAGCTTTGGACCACAGGGGGGCTACAATGAGCAGTTCTTC. The chain links TRBV5-1 to TRBJ2-1; 8 nucleotides agree with TRBD1. Germline V gene lookup returns CDR1 SGHRS and CDR2 YFSETQ. J lost 3 bases, V lost 2 bases, and 7 bases had no gene match. The CDR3 consists of 16 residues.